This T cell receptor beta chain originates from a study of T cell repertoires in cytomegalovirus infection. TCRdb independently ran MiXCR on the reads; one entry per CDR3 protein. The sample includes approximately 910,000 distinct CDR3 sequences, more than 25% seen only once; the top ten take roughly an eighth. This clonotype was counted between two and nine times. What it binds is not known. V trimming: 4 bases; J trimming: 4 bases; junction bases outside the gene matches: 9. This CDR3 comprises 16 residues. Germline V lookup: CDR1 SGHTA, CDR2 FQGTGA. Sequenced here: cultured CD8+ T cells from PBMCs, sampled from culture after CMV antigen stimulation. The rearrangement joins TRBV7-3 to TRBJ2-3; 9 nucleotides agree with TRBD2. The sequence derives from a human donor in good health (CMV status not recorded). Some clones in this sample may be carry-over from other donors' samples. The CDR3 DNA reads as TGTGCCAGCAGCTCCCAGCGGGGGGCAGACTCAGATACGCAGTATTTT. Protein product: CASSSQRGADSDTQYF.